Described below is a single T cell receptor (beta chain) sequence and its context. The antigen is not known. This CDR3 has 13 amino acids. Germline lookup yields CDR1 MNHEY and CDR2 SMNVEV (reference sequence). The data stem from a study of cytomegalovirus exposure and HLA in healthy donors. General study findings and limits: In a later analysis, at a false discovery rate of 0.05, 15,000 to 20,000 TCR beta sequences were associated with HLA alleles. Reportedly, diagnosis of cytomegalovirus status by the classifier showed high specificity and sensitivity. The HLA-A and HLA-B alleles of most subjects were reportedly predicted accurately from TCR beta sequences. Roughly uniform sequencing depth across donors was assumed, possibly incorrectly.

This PCR relied on a set of 60 Vbeta primers and 13 Jbeta primers. Data came from immunoSEQ multiplex PCR; TCRdb stores just in-frame clones and leaves some out. The profile shows 90,000 to 150,000 clones, approximately 79% of them singletons. The source is a man in his fifties or sixties in good health and CMV-seropositive. Sample: PBMCs. The J gene is TRBJ2-5, the V gene TRBV27; 9 nucleotides line up with TRBD2. The DNA end favors TRBJ2-7, so the J call may be wrong. The CDR3 is CASGGGGAYEQYF. The DNA for the CDR3 is TGTGCCAGTGGGGGCGGGGGGGCCTACGAGCAGTACTTC.